The 22 T cell receptor beta chains below all came from one sample that was sequenced in a study of shared clonotypes between healthy human individuals. Data came from immunoSEQ multiplex PCR; TCRdb stores just in-frame clones and leaves some out. Here the sample spans about 2 million clones, around 96% being singletons. Selected positively for CCR7 and CD45RO-negative, naive CD8 cells excluded terminally differentiated effector memory CD45RA+ cells. Sequences were obtained from naive CD8+ T cells sorted from blood. The receptors derive from a young man in good health.

J is TRBJ2-7 and V is TRBV2; D is perhaps TRBD1 or TRBD2 (5 bases each). Trimming left V 3 bases short and J 0 bases short, with 12 bases between. The CDR3 contains 15 residues. The germline CDR1 and CDR2 sequences are SNHLY and FYNNEI. CDR3 region: CASSERDGSSYEQYF. Here the CDR3 DNA reads TGTGCCAGCAGTGAGAGGGACGGTAGCTCCTACGAGCAGTACTTC.

Note on this clone: This CDR3 is also generated by other DNA sequences in the sample. The rearrangement joins TRBV7-9 to TRBJ1-1; no reliable D call. The CDR3 is made up of 13 amino acids. Germline-derived CDR1 and CDR2 are SEHNR and FQNEAQ (reference sequence). Trimming removed 5 bases at V and 2 bases at J, with 9 bases between. This CDR3 reads CASSLSENTEAFF. CDR3 DNA: TGTGCCAGCAGCCTTTCGGAAAACACTGAAGCTTTCTTT. The variable domain in full, completed from reference TRBV7-9 and TRBJ1-1, reads DTGVSQNPRHKITKRGQNVTFRCDPISEHNRLYWYRQTLGQGPEFLTYFQNEAQLEKSRLLSDRFSAERPKGSFSTLEIQRTEQGDSAMYLCASSLSENTEAFFGQGTRLTVV.

V is TRBV2 and J is TRBJ2-7; the D is unclear. The CDR3 runs 18 residues. V was shortened by 1 base and J by 0 bases, with 19 bases between the two germline ends. The germline V gene has CDR1 SNHLY and CDR2 FYNNEI. CDR3 nucleotide sequence: TGTGCCAGCAGTGAAGGAGGTGCGTGGGTAGGAACCTCCTACGAGCAGTACTTC. It translates to CASSEGGAWVGTSYEQYF.

The chain has TRBV6-5 and TRBJ1-1; possible D gene TRBD1, 5 bases. The CDR3 extends over 15 amino acids. The V and J ends lost 4 bases and 0 bases respectively, with 12 bases between them. CDR1 and CDR2 (germline): MNHEY, SVGAGI. The CDR3 nucleotides are TGTGCCAGCAGTTCGACAGACGACATGAACACTGAAGCTTTCTTT. It codes for CASSSTDDMNTEAFF.

The rearrangement links TRBV6-1 to TRBJ2-7; either TRBD1 or TRBD2 may supply D (5 bases each). This CDR3 is built from 13 residues. Germline V gene lookup returns CDR1 MNHNS and CDR2 SASEGT. The V end was cut by 7 bases, the J end by 1 base, with 11 bases between. CDR3 bases: TGTGCCAGCACTCTCAGGGAGTCCTACGAGCAGTACTTC. Residues: CASTLRESYEQYF.

This chain uses TRBV10-3 with TRBJ2-3, with 9 bases that match TRBD2. The CDR3 covers 17 residues. V trimming: 10 bases; J trimming: 2 bases; junction bases outside the gene matches: 16. Per the germline V gene, CDR1 is ENHRY and CDR2 is SYGVKD. CDR3 in amino acids: CATGTVGGGRATDTQYF. The CDR3, as DNA: TGTGCCACTGGGACAGTTGGTGGCGGGAGGGCCACAGATACGCAGTATTTT.

The genes are TRBV4-1 and TRBJ1-2; D might be TRBD1 (6 bases). CDR3 length: 14 residues. Deletions cut 1 base from V and 4 bases from J, with 10 bases between. Germline V CDR1 and CDR2: MGHRA, YSYEKL. The CDR3 reads CASSQATGSYGYTF. CDR3 DNA sequence: TGCGCCAGCAGCCAAGCCACAGGGAGCTATGGCTACACCTTC.

The chain has TRBV7-8 and TRBJ1-4, with a possible D match to TRBD1 (6 bases). Germline V CDR1 and CDR2: SGHVS, FQNEAQ. This CDR3 is built from 16 residues. Trimming took 2 bases from V and 2 from J, leaving 12 bases between them. CDR3 amino acids: CASSLIRGGTNEKLFF. CDR3 nucleotides: TGTGCCAGCAGCTTAATCAGGGGTGGGACTAATGAAAAACTGTTTTTT.

The gene calls are TRBV29-1 and TRBJ2-1, with D tentatively TRBD2 (6 bases). This CDR3 is built from 13 residues. Germline V gene data show CDR1 as SQVTM and CDR2 as ANQGSEA. V was trimmed by 6 bases and J by 3 bases, leaving 12 bases between them. CDR3 region: CSVLPGDYNEQFF. Here the CDR3 DNA reads TGCAGCGTGCTACCGGGAGACTACAATGAGCAGTTCTTC.

The chain combines TRBV29-1 with TRBJ2-1, with a weak D call TRBD2 (5 bases). Germline V CDR1 and CDR2: SQVTM, ANQGSEA. Trimming left V 3 bases short and J 6 bases short, with 18 bases between. CDR3 length: 15 amino acids. The CDR3 DNA follows: TGCAGCGTTGACCCAACTAGTTTGGGAAGCAATGAGCAGTTCTTC. It is translated as CSVDPTSLGSNEQFF.

This rearrangement joins TRBV4-3 to TRBJ2-7; perhaps D is TRBD1 or TRBD2 (5 bases each). V shed 3 bases and J shed 1 base, with 13 bases lying between them. This CDR3 spans 15 amino acids. Germline values: CDR1 LGHNA, CDR2 YSLEER. The CDR3 loop reads CASSQGLGDSYEQYF. CDR3 nucleotide sequence: TGCGCCAGCAGCCAGGGTTTGGGGGATTCCTACGAGCAGTACTTC.

This clone has just one count. This chain uses TRBV5-4 with TRBJ2-1; D uncertain. The V end was cut by 0 bases, the J end by 9 bases, with 4 bases between. The germline gives CDR1 SGHNT, CDR2 YYREEE (reference sequence). The CDR3 has 11 amino acids. CDR3 amino acids: CASSLGLEQFF. The CDR3 DNA is TGTGCCAGCAGCTTGGGGCTTGAGCAGTTCTTC.

The chain is built from TRBV5-1 and TRBJ1-1; D call uncertain. CDR3 length: 13 residues. Between the trimmed V and J ends, which lost 4 bases and 3 bases, there was a span of 10 bases. The germline gives CDR1 SGHRS, CDR2 YFSETQ. The CDR3 reads CASSAGSYTEAFF. In DNA form, the CDR3 reads TGCGCCAGCAGCGCTGGATCCTACACTGAAGCTTTCTTT. The full variable domain, completed using reference TRBV5-1 and TRBJ1-1, is KAGVTQTPRYLIKTRGQQVTLSCSPISGHRSVSWYQQTPGQGLQFLFEYFSETQRNKGNFPGRFSGRQFSNSRSEMNVSTLELGDSALYLCASSAGSYTEAFFGQGTRLTVV.

The rearrangement links TRBV29-1 to TRBJ2-7, with TRBD1 matching 7 bases. The V gene's germline CDR1 is SQVTM and CDR2 ANQGSEA. CDR3 length equals 14 residues. The trim removed 6 bases at V and 6 bases at J, leaving 14 bases unmatched. The CDR3 spells CSVRTGALSTEQYF. In DNA, the CDR3 is TGCAGCGTAAGGACAGGCGCACTCTCTACCGAGCAGTACTTC.

The V and J genes are TRBV27 and TRBJ2-3; 7 bases match TRBD1. There are 16 residues in the CDR3. V trimming: 6 bases; J trimming: 6 bases; junction bases outside the gene matches: 15. The V gene's germline CDR1 is MNHEY and CDR2 SMNVEV (reference sequence). CDR3 in DNA: TGTGCCAGCAGCCCATCTACAGGGGAGTATGTGGATACGCAGTATTTT. Its protein product is CASSPSTGEYVDTQYF.

CDR3 in DNA: TGTGCCAGCAGTTTATTGGGTGGAAGGTCCAGGGAGACCCAGTACTTC. Its protein is CASSLLGGRSRETQYF. The gene calls are TRBV27 and TRBJ2-5; D is unclear. Germline loops: CDR1 MNHEY, CDR2 SMNVEV (reference sequence). CDR3 length equals 16 residues. V was pared by 1 base and J by 5 bases, with 17 bases between.

The chain combines TRBV1 with TRBJ2-5. TRBV1 is a pseudogene locus. CDR3 size: 13 residues. Here the CDR3 DNA reads TGCACCAGCAGCCGGGGGTCTCAAGAGACCCAGTACTTC. This encodes CTSSRGSQETQYF.

The chain combines TRBV11-1 with TRBJ2-5; perhaps D is TRBD1 or TRBD2 (5 bases each). The ends were cut back, 4 bases at V and 4 bases at J, with 16 bases in the middle. Germline CDR1 and CDR2: SGHAT and FQDESV (reference sequence). The CDR3 contains 15 residues. In DNA form, the CDR3 reads TGTGCCAGCAGCTCCTCCCCGAGTGGGGGAGAGACCCAGTACTTC. Protein sequence: CASSSSPSGGETQYF.

The chain has TRBV27 and TRBJ2-7, with 8 bases fitting TRBD2. Trimming removed 1 base from V and 7 bases from J; junction bases left unmatched: 3. Germline CDR1 is MNHEY and CDR2 is SMNVEV (reference sequence). The CDR3 has 13 residues. CDR3: CASSLWASGEQYF. The CDR3 DNA reads as TGTGCCAGCAGTTTATGGGCTAGCGGGGAGCAGTACTTC.

The V and J genes are TRBV6-5 and TRBJ2-1, with 13 bases aligning to TRBD2. Germline loops: CDR1 MNHEY, CDR2 SVGAGI. CDR3 length equals 15 residues. V gave up 4 bases and J gave up 10 bases; unmatched junction bases: 7. The CDR3 coding sequence is TGTGCCAGCAGTTCCGGACTAGCGGGGGTGGAGGAGCAGTTCTTC. Amino acids: CASSSGLAGVEEQFF.

The V and J genes are TRBV27 and TRBJ2-7; D is ambiguous. V gave up 2 bases and J gave up 2 bases, with 7 bases separating them. This CDR3 is built from 13 residues. CDR1 MNHEY and CDR2 SMNVEV come from the germline V gene (reference sequence). The CDR3 nucleotides are TGTGCCAGCAGTTTAGCGTGGGCCTACGAGCAGTACTTC. As protein: CASSLAWAYEQYF.

This clone was counted a single time. The chain employs TRBV27 and TRBJ1-5; D remains unclear. This CDR3 spans 15 amino acids. CDR1 is MNHEY and CDR2 is SMNVEV in the germline V gene (reference sequence). The V end was cut by 8 bases, the J end by 3 bases, with 17 bases between. CDR3 loop: CASANKDGFNQPQHF. The CDR3 region has the DNA TGTGCCAGCGCCAACAAGGACGGATTCAATCAGCCCCAGCATTTT.